This T cell receptor beta chain was captured in a study of blood T cell repertoires in COVID-19. Study in general: Whether acute or convalescent, the COVID-19 samples came from the United States, Italy and Spain. T cells, B-cell-depleted T cells, or PBMCs provided the cDNA or gDNA that served as material.

Profiling relied on immunoSEQ multiplex PCR, and the TCRdb table lists in-frame clones only, not all of them. The table records some 200,000 clones, around 80% of them present only once. The V gene's germline CDR1 is SGHNT and CDR2 YENEEA. The CDR3 sequence is 12 residues long. V was shortened by 3 bases and J by 10 bases, with 10 bases between the two germline ends. The rearrangement joins TRBV11-3 to TRBJ2-1, with D unresolved. Sequencing was performed on peripheral blood. This sequence was found in a woman in her sixties or seventies with COVID-19, enrolled during active disease. CDR3 loop: CASSLRSSEQFF. The CDR3 DNA reads as TGTGCCAGCAGCTTGAGATCAAGCGAGCAGTTCTTC.